This TCR beta chain was captured in a study of patients and donors after allogeneic stem cell transplantation. TCRdb ran MiXCR on the RT-PCR reads and lists one entry per CDR3 protein. The data hold more than 850,000 distinct CDR3 sequences, with roughly 17% observed a single time. The sequencing sample was made of blood, either unsorted or a sorted T cell fraction (not recorded which). The TCR sequence derives from a human donor who was either an allogeneic HSCT recipient or a stem cell or donor lymphocyte infusion donor (not recorded which). It is not recorded whose cells these are; they may come from a transplant donor.

The CDR3 loop is CSARGGTQETQYF. The CDR3 region has the DNA TGCAGTGCACGGGGGGGGACCCAGGAGACCCAGTACTTC. The chain uses TRBV20-1 and TRBJ2-5; TRBD2 agrees at 8 bases. This CDR3 spans 13 amino acids. From germline, CDR1 is DFQATT and CDR2 SNEGSKA (reference sequence). Unmatched junction bases numbered 8, after V lost 6 bases and J lost 5 bases.